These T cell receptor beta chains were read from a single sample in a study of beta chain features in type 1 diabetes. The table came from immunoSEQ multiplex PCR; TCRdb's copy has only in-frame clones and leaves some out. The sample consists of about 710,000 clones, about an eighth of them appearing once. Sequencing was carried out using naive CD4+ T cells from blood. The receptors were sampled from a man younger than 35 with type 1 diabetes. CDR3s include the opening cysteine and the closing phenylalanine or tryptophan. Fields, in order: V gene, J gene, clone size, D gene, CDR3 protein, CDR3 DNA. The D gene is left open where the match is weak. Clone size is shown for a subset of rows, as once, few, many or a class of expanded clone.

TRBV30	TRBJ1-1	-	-	CAWRHAAHMNTEAFF	TGTGCCTGGAGGCATGCAGCGCACATGAACACTGAAGCTTTCTTT
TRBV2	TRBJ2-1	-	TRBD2	CASVGLAEPGGEQFF	TGTGCCAGCGTGGGACTAGCGGAACCCGGGGGTGAGCAGTTCTTC
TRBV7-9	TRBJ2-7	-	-	CASSLRWGYDEQYF	TGTGCCAGCAGCTTACGGTGGGGGTATGACGAGCAGTACTTC
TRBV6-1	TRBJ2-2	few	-	CASSFITGELFF	TGTGCCAGCAGTTTCATCACCGGGGAGCTGTTTTTT
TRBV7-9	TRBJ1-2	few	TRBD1	CASSLGWTGDDYGYTF	TGTGCCAGCAGCTTAGGTTGGACAGGGGACGACTATGGCTACACCTTC
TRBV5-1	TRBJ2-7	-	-	CASSFEDVSYEQYF	TGCGCCAGCAGCTTTGAGGACGTTTCCTACGAGCAGTACTTC
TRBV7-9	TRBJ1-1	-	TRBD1	CASSSPQGGNTEAFF	TGTGCCAGCAGCTCTCCTCAGGGGGGCAACACTGAAGCTTTCTTT
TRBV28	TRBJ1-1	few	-	CASSSITEAFF	TGTGCCAGCAGTTCTATCACTGAAGCTTTCTTT
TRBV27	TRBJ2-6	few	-	CASTLWVHSGANVLTF	TGTGCCAGCACCCTGTGGGTTCACTCTGGGGCCAACGTCCTGACTTTC
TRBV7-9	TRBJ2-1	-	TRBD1	CASSAPPGQGAYNEQFF	TGTGCCAGCAGCGCACCCCCGGGACAGGGGGCTTACAATGAGCAGTTCTTC
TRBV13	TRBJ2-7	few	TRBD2	CASSLGGGLAGILPSYEQYF	TGTGCCAGCAGCTTAGGTGGGGGACTAGCGGGTATTTTACCATCCTACGAGCAGTACTTC
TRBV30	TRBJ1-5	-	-	CAWSPGWLQPQHF	TGTGCCTGGAGTCCAGGTTGGCTTCAGCCCCAGCATTTT
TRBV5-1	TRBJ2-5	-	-	CASSLGGLGETQYF	TGCGCCAGCAGCTTGGGCGGGCTGGGAGAGACCCAGTACTTC
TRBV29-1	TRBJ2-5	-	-	CSAPGITAEETQYF	TGCAGCGCCCCTGGGATTACGGCAGAAGAGACCCAGTACTTC
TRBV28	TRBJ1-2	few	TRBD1	CASSLGQGAYGYTF	TGTGCCAGCAGTTTGGGACAGGGGGCTTATGGCTACACCTTC
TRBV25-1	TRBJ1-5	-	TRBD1	CASRGTGAVQPQHF	TGTGCCAGCAGGGGGACAGGGGCGGTTCAGCCCCAGCATTTT
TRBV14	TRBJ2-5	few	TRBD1	CASSQFTGQAGETQYF	TGTGCCAGCAGCCAATTTACCGGACAGGCCGGGGAGACCCAGTACTTC
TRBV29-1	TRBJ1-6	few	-	CSVARGENSPLHF	TGCAGCGTTGCGAGGGGGGAGAATTCACCCCTCCACTTT
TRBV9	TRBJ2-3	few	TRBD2	CASSVEPSGGRIYTDTQYF	TGTGCCAGCAGCGTAGAGCCTAGCGGGGGCCGAATTTACACAGATACGCAGTATTTT
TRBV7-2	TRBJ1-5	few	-	CASSLDRQPQHF	TGTGCCAGCAGTCTCGACCGTCAGCCCCAGCATTTT
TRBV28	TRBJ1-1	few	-	CASSRGLNTEAFF	TGTGCCAGCAGTAGGGGCCTGAACACTGAAGCTTTCTTT
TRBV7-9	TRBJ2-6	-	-	CASSYAPYRAGANVLTF	TGTGCCAGCAGCTACGCGCCGTACCGGGCAGGGGCCAACGTCCTGACTTTC
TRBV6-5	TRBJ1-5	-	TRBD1	CASKQGSQPQHF	TGTGCCAGCAAACAGGGGAGCCAGCCCCAGCATTTT
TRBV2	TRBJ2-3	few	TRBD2	CASRSRLAGDTQYF	TGTGCCAGCAGATCCCGACTAGCGGGCGATACGCAGTATTTT
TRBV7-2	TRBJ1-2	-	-	CASSFSVANYTF	TGTGCCAGCAGCTTCTCGGTCGCTAATTACACCTTC
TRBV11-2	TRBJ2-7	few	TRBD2	CASSPGVAGSYEQYF	TGTGCCAGCAGCCCAGGGGTAGCGGGGTCCTACGAGCAGTACTTC
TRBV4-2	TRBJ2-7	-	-	CASSQVGSSYEQYF	TGTGCCAGCAGCCAAGTGGGGTCGAGCTACGAGCAGTACTTC
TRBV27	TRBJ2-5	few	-	CASRGAETQYF	TGTGCCAGCAGGGGAGCGGAGACCCAGTACTTC
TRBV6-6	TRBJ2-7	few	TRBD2	CASSYIAGAFYEQYF	TGTGCCAGCAGTTATATAGCGGGGGCCTTCTACGAGCAGTACTTC
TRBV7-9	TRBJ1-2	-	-	CASSSDRRWDGYTF	TGTGCCAGCAGCTCCGACAGAAGGTGGGATGGCTACACCTTC
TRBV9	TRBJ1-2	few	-	CASSPRDPSYGYTF	TGTGCCAGCAGCCCTCGGGACCCATCCTATGGCTACACCTTC
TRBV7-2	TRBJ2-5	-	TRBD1	CASTAQGIQETQYF	TGTGCCTCAACTGCACAGGGGATCCAAGAGACCCAGTACTTC
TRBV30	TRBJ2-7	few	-	CAWSVGRGARHEQYF	TGTGCCTGGAGTGTAGGACGGGGGGCGCGACACGAGCAGTACTTC
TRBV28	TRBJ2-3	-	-	CASSVGVDTQYF	TGTGCCAGCAGCGTAGGAGTGGATACGCAGTATTTT
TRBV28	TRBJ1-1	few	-	CASIPGGPMNTEAFF	TGTGCCAGCATTCCTGGAGGGCCGATGAACACTGAAGCTTTCTTT
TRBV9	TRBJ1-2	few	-	CASSSLGTNSPYGYTF	TGTGCCAGCAGCTCCCTCGGGACAAATAGTCCTTATGGCTACACCTTC
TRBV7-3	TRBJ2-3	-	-	CASSLIGGTTDTQYF	TGTGCCAGCAGCTTAATAGGGGGAACGACAGATACGCAGTATTTT
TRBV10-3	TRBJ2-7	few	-	CAIRAGYEQYF	TGTGCCATCAGGGCAGGATACGAGCAGTACTTC
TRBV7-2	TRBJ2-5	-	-	CASSRQGGGETQYF	TGTGCCAGCAGCCGACAAGGAGGGGGGGAGACCCAGTACTTC
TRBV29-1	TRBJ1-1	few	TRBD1	CSTRGAGGAPRTEAFF	TGCAGCACCCGAGGGGCAGGGGGCGCCCCGAGGACTGAAGCTTTCTTT
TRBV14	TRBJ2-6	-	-	CASSPLEGIGSGANVLTF	TGTGCCAGCAGCCCACTAGAGGGTATTGGCTCTGGGGCCAACGTCCTGACTTTC
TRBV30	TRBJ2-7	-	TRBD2	CALAGLASYEQYF	TGTGCCTTAGCGGGACTAGCCTCCTACGAGCAGTACTTC
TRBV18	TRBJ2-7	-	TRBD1	CASSPPGQPSYEQYF	TGTGCCAGCTCACCGCCGGGACAGCCCTCCTACGAGCAGTACTTC
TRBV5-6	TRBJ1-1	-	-	CASSFSPNTEAFF	TGTGCCAGCAGCTTTTCACCGAACACTGAAGCTTTCTTT
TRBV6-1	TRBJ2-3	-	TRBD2	CASSEALSGDYTDTQYF	TGTGCCAGCAGTGAAGCGCTTAGCGGGGATTACACAGATACGCAGTATTTT
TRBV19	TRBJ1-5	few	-	CATSMEGNQPQHF	TGTGCCACCTCGATGGAAGGCAATCAGCCCCAGCATTTT
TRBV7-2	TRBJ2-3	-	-	CASSTGASTDTQYF	TGTGCCAGCAGCACCGGGGCGAGCACAGATACGCAGTATTTT
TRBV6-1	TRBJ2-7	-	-	CASSESGDEQYF	TGTGCCAGCAGTGAGTCGGGGGACGAGCAGTACTTC
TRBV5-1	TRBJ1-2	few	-	CASSFSEQNYGYTF	TGCGCCAGCAGCTTTTCAGAGCAGAACTATGGCTACACCTTC
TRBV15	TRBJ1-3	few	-	CATSRDAGIGNTIYF	TGTGCCACCAGCAGAGATGCGGGAATTGGAAACACCATATATTTT
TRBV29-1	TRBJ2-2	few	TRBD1	CSDELRGHIGELFF	TGCAGCGATGAACTAAGGGGGCACATCGGGGAGCTGTTTTTT
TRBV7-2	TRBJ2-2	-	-	CASSRRGPTSGELFF	TGTGCCAGCAGCCGCCGGGGACCGACGTCCGGGGAGCTGTTTTTT
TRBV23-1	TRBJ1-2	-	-	CASKGNYGYTF	TGCGCCAGCAAGGGTAACTATGGCTACACCTTC